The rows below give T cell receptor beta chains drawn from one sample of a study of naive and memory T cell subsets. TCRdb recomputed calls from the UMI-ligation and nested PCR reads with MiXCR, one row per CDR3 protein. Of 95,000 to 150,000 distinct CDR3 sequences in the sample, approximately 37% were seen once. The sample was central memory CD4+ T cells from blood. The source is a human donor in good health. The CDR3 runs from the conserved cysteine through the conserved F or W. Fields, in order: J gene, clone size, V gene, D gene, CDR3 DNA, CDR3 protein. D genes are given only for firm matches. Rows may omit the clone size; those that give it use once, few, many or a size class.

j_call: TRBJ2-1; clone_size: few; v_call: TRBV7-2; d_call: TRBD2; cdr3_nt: TGTGCCAGCACGAGGCTAGCGGGAATCAATGAGCAGTTCTTC; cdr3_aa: CASTRLAGINEQFF
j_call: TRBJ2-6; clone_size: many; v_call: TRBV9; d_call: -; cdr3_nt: TGTGCCAGCAGCCGCAGCGTGTCAGGGGCCAACGTCCTGACTTTC; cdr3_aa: CASSRSVSGANVLTF
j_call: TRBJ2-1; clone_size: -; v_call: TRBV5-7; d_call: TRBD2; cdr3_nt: TGTGCCAGCAGAATACCTAGCGGGCGTTACAATGAGCAGTTCTTC; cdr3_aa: CASRIPSGRYNEQFF
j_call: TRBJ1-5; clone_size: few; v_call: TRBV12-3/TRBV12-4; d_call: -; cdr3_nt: TGTGCCAGCAGGTTCGGGGGTAACAATCAGCCCCAGCATTTT; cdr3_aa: CASRFGGNNQPQHF
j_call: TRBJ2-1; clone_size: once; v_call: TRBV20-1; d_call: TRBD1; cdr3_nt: TGCAGTGCTAGAGTGTGGGACAGGGTTCCCCTATTTTACAATGAGCAGTTCTTC; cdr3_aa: CSARVWDRVPLFYNEQFF
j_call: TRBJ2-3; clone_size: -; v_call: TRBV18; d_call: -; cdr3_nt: TGTGCCAGCTCCCTTGGCCGGGTGTTGGGACCGACAGATACGCAGTATTTT; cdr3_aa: CASSLGRVLGPTDTQYF
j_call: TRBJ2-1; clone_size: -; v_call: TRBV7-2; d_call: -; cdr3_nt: TGTGCCAGCAGCTTAGAAGGCCAACGCTTCTCCTACAATGAGCAGTTCTTC; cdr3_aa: CASSLEGQRFSYNEQFF
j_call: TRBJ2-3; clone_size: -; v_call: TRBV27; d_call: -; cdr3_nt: TGTGCCACTAAGGGGGAGTTCCACACAGATACGCAGTATTTT; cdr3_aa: CATKGEFHTDTQYF
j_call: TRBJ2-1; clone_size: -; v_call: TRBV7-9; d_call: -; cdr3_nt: TGTGCCAGCAGCTTACTCAGGGATGAGCAGTTCTTC; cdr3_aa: CASSLLRDEQFF
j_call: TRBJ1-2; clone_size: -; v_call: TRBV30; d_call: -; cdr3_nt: TGTGCCTCCCCTGGAGGACGGAATAACTATGGCTACACCTTC; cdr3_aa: CASPGGRNNYGYTF
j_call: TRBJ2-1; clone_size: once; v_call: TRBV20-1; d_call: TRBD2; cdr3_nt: TGCAGTGCTAGAGTTGTTCGCGGGAGCCTCTCCTACAATGAGCAGTTCTTC; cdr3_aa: CSARVVRGSLSYNEQFF
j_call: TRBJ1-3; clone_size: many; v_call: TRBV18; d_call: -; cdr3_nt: TGTGCCAGCTCACCACTTTCTTTAGGATCCAACACCATATATTTT; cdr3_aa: CASSPLSLGSNTIYF
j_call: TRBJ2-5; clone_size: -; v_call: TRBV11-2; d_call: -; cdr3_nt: TGTGCCAGCACCAGGGGCGGGGCGTACCAAGAGACCCAGTACTTC; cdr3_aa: CASTRGGAYQETQYF
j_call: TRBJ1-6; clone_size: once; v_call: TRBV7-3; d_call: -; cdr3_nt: TGTGCCAGCAGCCGTACGAGGCAGAGAAATTCACCCCTCCACTTT; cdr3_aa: CASSRTRQRNSPLHF
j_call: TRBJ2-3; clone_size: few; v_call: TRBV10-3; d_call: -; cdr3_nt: TGTGCCACTAGGCCAGCGGGCACAGATACGCAGTATTTT; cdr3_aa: CATRPAGTDTQYF
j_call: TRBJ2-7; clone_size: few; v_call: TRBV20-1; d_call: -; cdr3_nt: TGCAGTGCTCGTGACCACTTCTACGAGCAGTACTTC; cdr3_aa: CSARDHFYEQYF
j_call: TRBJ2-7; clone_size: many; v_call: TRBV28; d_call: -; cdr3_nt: TGTGCCAGCAGTTTAGGGGGGCCATCCGAGCAGTACTTC; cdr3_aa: CASSLGGPSEQYF
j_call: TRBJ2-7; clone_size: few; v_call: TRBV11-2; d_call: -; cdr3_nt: TGTGCCAGCAGCTTAGAAGAAGGGTCCAACGAGCAGTACTTC; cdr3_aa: CASSLEEGSNEQYF
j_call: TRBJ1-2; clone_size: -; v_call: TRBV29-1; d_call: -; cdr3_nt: TGCAGCGTTGGGTTGGATGGCTACACCTTC; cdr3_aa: CSVGLDGYTF
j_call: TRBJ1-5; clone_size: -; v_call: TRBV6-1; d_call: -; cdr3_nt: TGTGCCAGCAGATCTATTAGCAATCAGCCCCAGCATTTT; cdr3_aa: CASRSISNQPQHF
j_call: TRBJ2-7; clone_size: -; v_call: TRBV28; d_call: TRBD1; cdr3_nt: TGTGCCAGCAGCACAGAACAGGGGGCAAAAGTCTACGAGCAGTACTTC; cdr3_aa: CASSTEQGAKVYEQYF
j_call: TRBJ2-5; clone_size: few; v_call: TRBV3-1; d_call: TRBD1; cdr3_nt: TGTGCCAGCAGCCGGGACAGGGCAGAGACCCAGTACTTC; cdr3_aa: CASSRDRAETQYF